This TCR beta chain comes out of a study of blood T cell repertoires in COVID-19. Study background: T cells, B-cell-depleted T cells, or PBMCs provided the cDNA or gDNA that served as material.

As handled by the study authors: For nucleated cells, counts were estimated from reference gene primer amplification. The table came from immunoSEQ multiplex PCR; TCRdb's copy has only in-frame clones and leaves some out. V and J calls and clone size are copied from that table; D and trimming were computed from the DNA. The table has 260,000 or so clones, over 75% seen once; the top ten hold approximately 8.5%. The CDR3 spans 17 residues. CDR1 is SGHNT, CDR2 YYREEE, per germline (reference sequence). J lost 0 bases, V lost 3 bases, and 9 bases had no gene match. This chain connects TRBV5-4 to TRBJ2-4, with 7 bases fitting TRBD2. Sequencing was performed on peripheral blood. The receptor was isolated from a man in his late teens or twenties with active or convalescent COVID-19. The CDR3 DNA is TGTGCCAGCAGCTGGGCCTCGGGACTACTAGCCAAAAACATTCAGTACTTC. Translation gives CASSWASGLLAKNIQYF.